This entry features one T cell receptor beta chain sequence. Authors' analysis steps: Quantification of nucleated cells was approximated via reference gene primer amplification. Profiled with immunoSEQ multiplex PCR; TCRdb holds only in-frame clones, not every one. The V and J calls and clone size were taken over from that table, and D and trimming were inferred from the DNA. The sample shows over 200,000 clones, about 87% of them seen only once. The germline V gene encodes CDR1 KGHSH and CDR2 LQKENI. Trimming cost V 4 bases and J 0 bases, with 14 bases left between them. This CDR3 contains 16 residues. The data stem from a study of blood T cell repertoires in COVID-19. Across the study: COVID-19 samples from acute and convalescent phases originated in the United States, Italy and Spain. Sources were T cells, B-cell-depleted T cells, or PBMCs; the material itself was cDNA or gDNA.

The chain has TRBV18 and TRBJ2-3, with a tentative D call TRBD2 (5 bases). The receptor was isolated from a man between 60 and 70 years old who had recovered from COVID-19. The specimen sequenced was peripheral blood. The CDR3, as DNA: TGTGCCAGCTCACGAGCGGTCGGGCTCAGCACAGATACGCAGTATTTT. Amino acid sequence: CASSRAVGLSTDTQYF.